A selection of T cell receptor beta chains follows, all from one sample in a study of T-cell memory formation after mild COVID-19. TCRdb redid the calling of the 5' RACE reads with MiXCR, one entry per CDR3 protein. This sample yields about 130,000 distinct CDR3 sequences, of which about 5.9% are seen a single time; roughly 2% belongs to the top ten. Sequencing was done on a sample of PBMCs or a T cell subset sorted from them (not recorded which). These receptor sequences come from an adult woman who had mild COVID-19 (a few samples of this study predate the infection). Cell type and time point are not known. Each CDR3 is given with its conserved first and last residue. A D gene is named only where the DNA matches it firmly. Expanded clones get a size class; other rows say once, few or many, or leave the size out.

CDR3: CASSFEGYEQYF
DNA: TGTGCCAGCAGTTTTGAGGGCTACGAGCAGTACTTC
J: TRBJ2-7
V: TRBV12-3/TRBV12-4
D: NA
size: many

CDR3: CASSLTWASYEQYF
DNA: TGCGCCAGCAGCTTGACCTGGGCTTCCTACGAGCAGTACTTC
J: TRBJ2-7
V: TRBV5-1
D: NA
size: NA

CDR3: CASAEPRQGTQPQHF
DNA: TGTGCCAGCGCCGAGCCAAGACAGGGCACTCAGCCCCAGCATTTT
J: TRBJ1-5
V: TRBV6-2/TRBV6-3
D: TRBD1
size: NA

CDR3: CASSEVYEETQYF
DNA: TGTGCCAGCAGTGAAGTTTATGAGGAGACCCAGTACTTC
J: TRBJ2-5
V: TRBV6-1
D: NA
size: NA

CDR3: CASRRTGETVSYEQYF
DNA: TGCGCCAGCAGACGGACAGGGGAAACTGTGTCCTACGAGCAGTACTTC
J: TRBJ2-7
V: TRBV5-1
D: TRBD1
size: many

CDR3: CSANRVLSGGLYTDTQYF
DNA: TGCAGTGCTAATCGGGTTTTGAGCGGGGGGCTCTACACAGATACGCAGTATTTT
J: TRBJ2-3
V: TRBV20-1
D: TRBD2
size: few

CDR3: CASSPPGDYGYTF
DNA: TGTGCCAGCTCACCACCAGGAGACTATGGCTACACCTTC
J: TRBJ1-2
V: TRBV18
D: NA
size: few

CDR3: CASRHPGSQGHNEQFF
DNA: TGTGCCAGCAGACATCCAGGATCTCAGGGGCACAATGAGCAGTTCTTC
J: TRBJ2-1
V: TRBV5-4
D: NA
size: few

CDR3: CASSPRTSGVYNEQFF
DNA: TGTGCCAGCTCACCACGGACTAGCGGGGTCTACAATGAGCAGTTCTTC
J: TRBJ2-1
V: TRBV18
D: TRBD2
size: many

CDR3: CAISEWSNYNEQFF
DNA: TGTGCCATCAGTGAGTGGTCTAACTACAATGAGCAGTTCTTC
J: TRBJ2-1
V: TRBV10-3
D: NA
size: NA

CDR3: CASSLANRVQQDGYTF
DNA: TGCGCCAGCAGCTTGGCGAACAGGGTACAGCAAGATGGCTACACCTTC
J: TRBJ1-2
V: TRBV5-1
D: NA
size: few

CDR3: CASSRYPPGAYTDTQYF
DNA: TGTGCCAGCAGCCGTTATCCGCCAGGGGCGTACACAGATACGCAGTATTTT
J: TRBJ2-3
V: TRBV7-2
D: NA
size: many

CDR3: CATSGAPQLYTEQFF
DNA: TGTGCCACCAGTGGGGCCCCTCAACTTTACACTGAGCAGTTCTTC
J: TRBJ2-1
V: TRBV24-1
D: NA
size: few

CDR3: CATSDPLSGGKHEQFF
DNA: TGTGCCACCAGTGATCCCCTAAGCGGGGGGAAGCATGAGCAGTTCTTC
J: TRBJ2-1
V: TRBV24-1
D: TRBD2
size: many

CDR3: CASSPGGGRALGNTIYF
DNA: TGTGCTAGCAGCCCAGGGGGAGGACGGGCCCTTGGAAACACCATATATTTT
J: TRBJ1-3
V: TRBV7-7
D: TRBD1
size: NA

CDR3: CASSQPGIYNSPLHF
DNA: TGCGCCAGCAGCCAACCCGGGATCTATAATTCACCCCTCCACTTT
J: TRBJ1-6
V: TRBV4-1
D: NA
size: few

CDR3: CASSLDGTSGETQYF
DNA: TGTGCCAGCAGCTTAGACGGGACTAGCGGGGAGACCCAGTACTTC
J: TRBJ2-5
V: TRBV7-2
D: TRBD2
size: NA

CDR3: CASRGLASGSNEQFF
DNA: TGTGCCAGCAGAGGCTTGGCTAGCGGGAGCAATGAGCAGTTCTTC
J: TRBJ2-1
V: TRBV7-9
D: TRBD2
size: few

CDR3: CASSWDSMNTEALF
DNA: TGCGCCAGCAGCTGGGACAGCATGAACACTGAAGCTTTATTT
J: TRBJ1-1
V: TRBV5-1
D: TRBD1
size: NA

CDR3: CASSYTYTDTQYF
DNA: TGTGCCAGCAGTTACACCTATACAGATACGCAGTATTTT
J: TRBJ2-3
V: TRBV6-5
D: NA
size: NA

CDR3: CASSYQEDRAQYF
DNA: TGTGCCAGCAGTTACCAGGAGGATAGGGCGCAGTATTTT
J: TRBJ2-3
V: TRBV6-6
D: NA
size: few

CDR3: CASSWAVGLDEKLFF
DNA: TGCGCCAGCAGCTGGGCCGTCGGACTAGATGAAAAACTGTTTTTT
J: TRBJ1-4
V: TRBV5-1
D: NA
size: NA

CDR3: CATSRDKTSGDPRDEQFF
DNA: TGTGCCACCAGCAGAGATAAGACTAGCGGGGACCCCCGAGATGAGCAGTTCTTC
J: TRBJ2-1
V: TRBV15
D: TRBD2
size: few

CDR3: CSAKEQGVVIGTQYF
DNA: TGCAGTGCTAAAGAGCAGGGGGTGGTCATCGGTACGCAGTATTTT
J: TRBJ2-3
V: TRBV20-1
D: TRBD1
size: NA

CDR3: CASTAQSGANSPLHF
DNA: TGTGCCAGCACCGCACAGTCGGGGGCGAATTCACCCCTCCACTTT
J: TRBJ1-6
V: TRBV7-9
D: NA
size: few

CDR3: CASSPLRASGRTDTQYF
DNA: TGTGCCAGCTCACCACTCCGGGCTAGCGGACGCACAGATACGCAGTATTTT
J: TRBJ2-3
V: TRBV18
D: TRBD2
size: few

CDR3: CASSLTGSHTDTQYF
DNA: TGTGCCAGCAGCTTAACGGGTAGCCACACAGATACGCAGTATTTT
J: TRBJ2-3
V: TRBV7-3
D: NA
size: many

CDR3: CASSNDSYEQYF
DNA: TGTGCCAGCAGTAACGACAGCTACGAGCAGTACTTC
J: TRBJ2-7
V: TRBV6-6
D: NA
size: NA

CDR3: CASSHAITGGGAGTDTQYF
DNA: TGCGCCAGCAGCCATGCCATTACAGGTGGAGGGGCGGGCACAGATACGCAGTATTTT
J: TRBJ2-3
V: TRBV4-1
D: NA
size: many

CDR3: CASSPGGYGYTF
DNA: TGTGCCAGCAGTCCCGGGGGCTATGGCTACACCTTC
J: TRBJ1-2
V: TRBV12-3/TRBV12-4
D: NA
size: many

CDR3: CASGRDAFTETQYF
DNA: TGTGCCAGTGGAAGGGACGCATTTACGGAGACCCAGTACTTC
J: TRBJ2-5
V: TRBV3-1
D: NA
size: NA

CDR3: CATSRDRRQGKETQYF
DNA: TGTGCCACCAGCAGAGATCGGCGACAGGGCAAAGAGACCCAGTACTTC
J: TRBJ2-5
V: TRBV15
D: TRBD1
size: many

CDR3: CASSLEVAYNEQFF
DNA: TGTGCCAGCAGTTTGGAGGTAGCGTACAATGAGCAGTTCTTC
J: TRBJ2-1
V: TRBV12-3/TRBV12-4
D: NA
size: many

CDR3: CASSKGGKGEKLFF
DNA: TGCGCCAGCAGCAAGGGCGGCAAGGGTGAAAAACTGTTTTTT
J: TRBJ1-4
V: TRBV5-1
D: NA
size: few

CDR3: CASSDRRNSYNEQFF
DNA: TGCGCCAGCAGCGACCGTAGGAATTCCTACAATGAGCAGTTCTTC
J: TRBJ2-1
V: TRBV4-3
D: NA
size: few

CDR3: CASSLPRDGYEQYF
DNA: TGCGCCAGCAGCCTACCCCGGGACGGCTACGAGCAGTACTTC
J: TRBJ2-7
V: TRBV5-1
D: NA
size: NA

CDR3: CASSLAGGFGEQFF
DNA: TGTGCCAGCAGTTTAGCGGGGGGGTTTGGGGAGCAGTTCTTC
J: TRBJ2-1
V: TRBV12-3/TRBV12-4
D: TRBD2
size: NA

CDR3: CASSVGVSQPQHF
DNA: TGTGCCAGCAGCGTAGGGGTGAGTCAGCCCCAGCATTTT
J: TRBJ1-5
V: TRBV9
D: NA
size: few

CDR3: CASSRQTGTDTQYF
DNA: TGTGCCAGCAGCAGGCAAACCGGCACAGATACGCAGTATTTT
J: TRBJ2-3
V: TRBV7-9
D: NA
size: NA

CDR3: CSAQGSTGELFF
DNA: TGCAGTGCTCAGGGGAGCACCGGGGAGCTGTTTTTT
J: TRBJ2-2
V: TRBV20-1
D: NA
size: many

CDR3: CASSAFYEQYF
DNA: TGTGCCAGCAGCGCCTTCTACGAGCAGTACTTC
J: TRBJ2-7
V: TRBV7-2
D: NA
size: many

CDR3: CASQRGGGSTDTQYF
DNA: TGCGCCAGCCAGCGGGGAGGGGGGAGCACAGATACGCAGTATTTT
J: TRBJ2-3
V: TRBV5-1
D: NA
size: many

CDR3: CASSQEASGGFTGELFF
DNA: TGTGCCAGCAGCCAAGAGGCTAGCGGGGGGTTTACCGGGGAGCTGTTTTTT
J: TRBJ2-2
V: TRBV4-2
D: TRBD2
size: NA

CDR3: CATSDPGQGDYGYTF
DNA: TGTGCCACCAGTGACCCCGGACAGGGGGACTATGGCTACACCTTC
J: TRBJ1-2
V: TRBV24-1
D: TRBD1
size: few

CDR3: CASSQASLGDREAFF
DNA: TGCGCCAGCAGCCAGGCCTCCCTCGGAGACCGAGAAGCTTTCTTT
J: TRBJ1-1
V: TRBV4-1
D: NA
size: few

CDR3: CASSHGPNYGYTF
DNA: TGTGCCAGCAGCCACGGACCCAACTATGGCTACACCTTC
J: TRBJ1-2
V: TRBV3-1
D: NA
size: few